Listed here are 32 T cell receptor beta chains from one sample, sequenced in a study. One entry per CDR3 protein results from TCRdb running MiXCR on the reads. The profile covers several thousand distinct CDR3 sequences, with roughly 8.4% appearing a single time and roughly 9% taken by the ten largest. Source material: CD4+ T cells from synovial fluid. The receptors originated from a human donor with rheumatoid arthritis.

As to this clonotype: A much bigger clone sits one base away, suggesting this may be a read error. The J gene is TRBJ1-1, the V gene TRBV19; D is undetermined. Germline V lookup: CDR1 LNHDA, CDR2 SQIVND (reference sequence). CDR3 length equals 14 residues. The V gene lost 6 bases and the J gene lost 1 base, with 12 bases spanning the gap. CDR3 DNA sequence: TGTGCCAGTAGAATCCGGACGGAGAACACTGAAGCTTTCTTT. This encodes CASRIRTENTEAFF.

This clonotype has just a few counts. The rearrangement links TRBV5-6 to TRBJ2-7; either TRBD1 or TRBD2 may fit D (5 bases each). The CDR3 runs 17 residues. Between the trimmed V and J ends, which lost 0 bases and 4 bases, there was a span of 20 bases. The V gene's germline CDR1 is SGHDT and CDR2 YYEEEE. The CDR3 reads CASSLGPGSVRGYEQYF. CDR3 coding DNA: TGTGCCAGCAGCTTGGGGCCAGGGAGCGTAAGAGGGTACGAGCAGTACTTC.

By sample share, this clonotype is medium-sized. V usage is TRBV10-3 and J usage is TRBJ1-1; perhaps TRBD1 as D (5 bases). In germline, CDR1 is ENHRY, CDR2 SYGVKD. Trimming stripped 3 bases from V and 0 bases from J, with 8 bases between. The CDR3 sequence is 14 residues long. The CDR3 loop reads CAISEGDLNTEAFF. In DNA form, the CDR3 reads TGTGCCATCAGTGAAGGGGACTTGAACACTGAAGCTTTCTTT.

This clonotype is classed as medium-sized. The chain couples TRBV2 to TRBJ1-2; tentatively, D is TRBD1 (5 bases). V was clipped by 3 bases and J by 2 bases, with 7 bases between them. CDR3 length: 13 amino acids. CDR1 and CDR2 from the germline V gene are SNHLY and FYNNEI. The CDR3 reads CASSEGGNYGYTF. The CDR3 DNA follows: TGTGCCAGCAGTGAGGGGGGAAACTATGGCTACACCTTC.

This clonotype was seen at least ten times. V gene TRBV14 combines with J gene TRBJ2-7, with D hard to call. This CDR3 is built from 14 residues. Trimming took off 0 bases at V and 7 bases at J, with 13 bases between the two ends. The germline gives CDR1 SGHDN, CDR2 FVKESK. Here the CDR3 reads CASSQEPLEGEQYF. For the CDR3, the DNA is TGTGCCAGCAGCCAAGAGCCCTTGGAAGGGGAGCAGTACTTC.

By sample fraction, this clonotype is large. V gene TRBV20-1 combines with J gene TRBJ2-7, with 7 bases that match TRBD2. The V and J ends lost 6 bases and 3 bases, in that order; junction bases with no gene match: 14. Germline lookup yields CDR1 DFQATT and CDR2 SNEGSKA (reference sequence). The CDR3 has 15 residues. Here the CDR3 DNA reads TGCAGTGCCCTCAGGGCGGGAGATTATTTCTACGAGCAGTACTTC. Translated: CSALRAGDYFYEQYF.

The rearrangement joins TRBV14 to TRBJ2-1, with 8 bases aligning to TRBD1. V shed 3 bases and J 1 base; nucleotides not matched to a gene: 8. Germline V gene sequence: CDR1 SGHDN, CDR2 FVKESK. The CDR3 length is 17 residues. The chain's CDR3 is CASSHADRAGSYNEQFF. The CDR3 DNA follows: TGTGCCAGCAGCCATGCGGACAGGGCGGGGTCCTACAATGAGCAGTTCTTC.

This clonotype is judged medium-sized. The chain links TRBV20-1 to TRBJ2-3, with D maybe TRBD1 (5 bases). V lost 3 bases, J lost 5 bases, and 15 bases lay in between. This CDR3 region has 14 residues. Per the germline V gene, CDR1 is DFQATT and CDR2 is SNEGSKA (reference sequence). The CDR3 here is CSASSTSQGDTQYF. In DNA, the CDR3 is TGCAGTGCTAGCTCCACGAGTCAGGGAGATACGCAGTATTTT.

The CDR3 is CATARHSSYEQYF. CDR3 DNA: TGTGCCACCGCGAGACATAGCTCCTACGAGCAGTACTTC. The J gene is TRBJ2-7, the V gene TRBV27, with no clear D. The CDR3 runs to 13 residues. Germline-derived CDR1 and CDR2 are MNHEY and SMNVEV (reference sequence). V was pared by 10 bases and J by 0 bases, with 13 bases between.

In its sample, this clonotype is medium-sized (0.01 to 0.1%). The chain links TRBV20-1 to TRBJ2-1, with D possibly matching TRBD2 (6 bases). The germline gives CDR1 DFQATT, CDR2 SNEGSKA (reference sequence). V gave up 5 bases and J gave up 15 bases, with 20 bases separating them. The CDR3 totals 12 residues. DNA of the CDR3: TGCAGTGCTTATACGAACCGGGACTTTCTGTTCTTC. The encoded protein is CSAYTNRDFLFF.

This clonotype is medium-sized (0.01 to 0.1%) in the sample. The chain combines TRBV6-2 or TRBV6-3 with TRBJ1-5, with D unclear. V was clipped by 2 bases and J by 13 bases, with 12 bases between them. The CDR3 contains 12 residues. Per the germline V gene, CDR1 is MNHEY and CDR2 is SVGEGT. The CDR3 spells CASSYQGSFQHF. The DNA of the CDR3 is TGTGCCAGCAGTTACCAAGGATCCTTTCAGCATTTT.

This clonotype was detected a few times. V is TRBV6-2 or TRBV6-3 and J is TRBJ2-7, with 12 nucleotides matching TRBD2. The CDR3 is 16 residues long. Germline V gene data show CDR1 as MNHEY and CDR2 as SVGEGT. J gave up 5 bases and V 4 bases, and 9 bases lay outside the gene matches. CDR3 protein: CASSSMTSGRNHEQYF. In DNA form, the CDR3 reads TGTGCCAGCAGTTCCATGACTAGCGGGAGAAACCACGAGCAGTACTTC.

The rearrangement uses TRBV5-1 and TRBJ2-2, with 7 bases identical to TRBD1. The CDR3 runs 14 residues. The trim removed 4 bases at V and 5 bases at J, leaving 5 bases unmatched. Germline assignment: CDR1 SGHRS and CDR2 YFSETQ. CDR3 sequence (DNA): TGCGCCAGCAGCACCCGACAGGGAACCGGGGAGCTGTTTTTT. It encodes CASSTRQGTGELFF.

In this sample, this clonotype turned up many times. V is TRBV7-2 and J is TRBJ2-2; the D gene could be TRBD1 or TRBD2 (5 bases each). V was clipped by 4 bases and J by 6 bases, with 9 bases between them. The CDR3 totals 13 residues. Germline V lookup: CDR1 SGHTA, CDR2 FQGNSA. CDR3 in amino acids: CASSSLGAGELFF. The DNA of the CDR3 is TGTGCCAGCAGCTCTCTGGGGGCCGGGGAGCTGTTTTTT.

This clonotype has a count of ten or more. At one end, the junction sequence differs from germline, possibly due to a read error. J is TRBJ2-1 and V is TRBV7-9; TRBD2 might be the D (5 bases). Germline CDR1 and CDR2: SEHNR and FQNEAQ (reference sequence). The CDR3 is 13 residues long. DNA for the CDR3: TGTGCCAGCAGTTTAGGACTGTACAATGAGCAGTTCTTC. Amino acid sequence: CASSLGLYNEQFF.

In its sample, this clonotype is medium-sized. The CDR3 sequence: CASSLVGNSGNTIYF. The CDR3 DNA reads TGTGCCAGCAGCTTAGTCGGGAACTCTGGAAACACCATATATTTT. This chain joins TRBV13 and TRBJ1-3; no definite D call. The CDR3 has 15 amino acids. V shed 1 base and J shed 0 bases, with 7 bases lying between them. The germline CDR1 and CDR2 sequences are PRHDT and FYEKMQ (reference sequence).

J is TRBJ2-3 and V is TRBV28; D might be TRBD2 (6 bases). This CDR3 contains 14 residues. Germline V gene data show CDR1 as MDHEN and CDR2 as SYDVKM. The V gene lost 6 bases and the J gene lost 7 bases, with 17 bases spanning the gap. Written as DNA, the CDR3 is TGTGCCAGCAGGGCCGGGACTCCTCCGTATACGCAGTATTTT. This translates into CASRAGTPPYTQYF. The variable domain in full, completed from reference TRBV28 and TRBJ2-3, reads DVKVTQSSRYLVKRTGEKVFLECVQDMDHENMFWYRQDPGLGLRLIYFSYDVKMKEKGDIPEGYSVSREKKERFSLILESASTNQTSMYLCASRAGTPPYTQYFGPGTRLTVL.

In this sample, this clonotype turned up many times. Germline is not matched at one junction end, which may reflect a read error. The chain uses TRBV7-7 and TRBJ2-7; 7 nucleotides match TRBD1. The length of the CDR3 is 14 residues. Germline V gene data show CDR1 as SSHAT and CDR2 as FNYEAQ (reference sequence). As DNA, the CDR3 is TGTGCTAGCAGCAAAACCGGGACAGAAGGCGAGCAGTACTTC. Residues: CASSKTGTEGEQYF. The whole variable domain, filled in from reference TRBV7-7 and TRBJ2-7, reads GAGVSQSPRYKVTKRGQDVTLRCDPISSHATLYWYQQALGQGPEFLTYFNYEAQPDKSGLPSDRFSAERPEGSISTLTIQRTEQRDSAMYRCASSKTGTEGEQYFGPGTRLTVT.

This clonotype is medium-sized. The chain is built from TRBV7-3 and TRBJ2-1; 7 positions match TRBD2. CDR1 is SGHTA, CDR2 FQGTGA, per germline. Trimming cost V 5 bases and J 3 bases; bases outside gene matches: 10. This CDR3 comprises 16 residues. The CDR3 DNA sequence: TGTGCCAGCAGCCCTCAGGAGGCTAGCGGCTACAATGAGCAGTTCTTC. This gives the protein CASSPQEASGYNEQFF.

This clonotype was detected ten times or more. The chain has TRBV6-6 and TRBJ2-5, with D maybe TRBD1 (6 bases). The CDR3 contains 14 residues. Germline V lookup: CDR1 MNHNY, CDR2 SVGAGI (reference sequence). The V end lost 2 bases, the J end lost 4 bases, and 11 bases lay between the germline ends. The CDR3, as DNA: TGTGCCAGCAGTTACAGCCAGGGGCGAGAGACCCAGTACTTC. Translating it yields CASSYSQGRETQYF.

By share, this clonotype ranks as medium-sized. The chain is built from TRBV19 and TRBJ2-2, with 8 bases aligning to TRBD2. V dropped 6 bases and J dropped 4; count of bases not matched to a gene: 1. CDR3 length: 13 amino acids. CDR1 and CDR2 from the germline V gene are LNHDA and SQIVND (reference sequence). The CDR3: CASRTSGTGELFF. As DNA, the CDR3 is TGTGCCAGTAGAACTAGCGGCACCGGGGAGCTGTTTTTT. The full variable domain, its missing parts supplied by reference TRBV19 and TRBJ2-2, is DGGITQSPKYLFRKEGQNVTLSCEQNLNHDAMYWYRQDPGQGLRLIYYSQIVNDFQKGDIAEGYSVSREKKESFPLTVTSAQKNPTAFYLCASRTSGTGELFFGEGSRLTVL.

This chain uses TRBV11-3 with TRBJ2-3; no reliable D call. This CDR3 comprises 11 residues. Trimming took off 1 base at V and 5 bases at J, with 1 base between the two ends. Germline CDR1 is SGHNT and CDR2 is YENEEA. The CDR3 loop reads CASSLGDTQYF. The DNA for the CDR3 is TGTGCCAGCAGCTTAGGAGATACGCAGTATTTT.

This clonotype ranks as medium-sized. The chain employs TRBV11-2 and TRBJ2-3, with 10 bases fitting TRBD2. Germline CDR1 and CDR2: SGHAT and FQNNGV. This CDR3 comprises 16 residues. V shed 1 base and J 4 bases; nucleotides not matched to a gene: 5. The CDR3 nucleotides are TGTGCCAGCAGCTTAGGTCTAGCGGGAGTATCAGATACGCAGTATTTT. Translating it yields CASSLGLAGVSDTQYF.

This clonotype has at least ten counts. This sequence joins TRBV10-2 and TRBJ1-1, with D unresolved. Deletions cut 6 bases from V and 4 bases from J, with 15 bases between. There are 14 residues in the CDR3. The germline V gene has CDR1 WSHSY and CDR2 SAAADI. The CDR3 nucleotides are TGCGCCAGCAGGGATGAGGTCTGGGGCACTGAAGCTTTCTTT. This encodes CASRDEVWGTEAFF.

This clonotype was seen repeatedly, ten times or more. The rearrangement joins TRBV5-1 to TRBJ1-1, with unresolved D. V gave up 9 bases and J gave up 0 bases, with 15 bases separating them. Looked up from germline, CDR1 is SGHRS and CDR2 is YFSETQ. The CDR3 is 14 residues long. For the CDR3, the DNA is TGCGCCACGCGGGTCCTCCCCATGAACACTGAAGCTTTCTTT. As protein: CATRVLPMNTEAFF. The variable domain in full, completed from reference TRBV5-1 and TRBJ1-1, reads KAGVTQTPRYLIKTRGQQVTLSCSPISGHRSVSWYQQTPGQGLQFLFEYFSETQRNKGNFPGRFSGRQFSNSRSEMNVSTLELGDSALYLCATRVLPMNTEAFFGQGTRLTVV.

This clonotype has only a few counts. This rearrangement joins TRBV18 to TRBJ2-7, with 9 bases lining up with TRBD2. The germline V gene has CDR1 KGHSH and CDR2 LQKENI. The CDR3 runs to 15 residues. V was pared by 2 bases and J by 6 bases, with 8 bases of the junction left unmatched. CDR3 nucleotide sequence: TGTGCCAGCTCACCAGAGCAACAGCGGGGGGCCGAGCAGTACTTC. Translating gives CASSPEQQRGAEQYF.

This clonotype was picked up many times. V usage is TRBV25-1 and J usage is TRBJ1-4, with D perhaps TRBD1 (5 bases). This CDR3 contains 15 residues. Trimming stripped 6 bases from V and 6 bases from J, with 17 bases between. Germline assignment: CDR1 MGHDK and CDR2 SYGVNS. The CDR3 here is CASRAGTALYEKLFF. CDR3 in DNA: TGTGCCAGCAGGGCTGGGACGGCGCTATATGAAAAACTGTTTTTT. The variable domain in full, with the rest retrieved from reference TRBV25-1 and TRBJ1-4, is EADIYQTPRYLVIGTGKKITLECSQTMGHDKMYWYQQDPGMELHLIHYSYGVNSTEKGDLSSESTVSRIRTEHFPLTLESARPSHTSQYLCASRAGTALYEKLFFGSGTQLSVL.

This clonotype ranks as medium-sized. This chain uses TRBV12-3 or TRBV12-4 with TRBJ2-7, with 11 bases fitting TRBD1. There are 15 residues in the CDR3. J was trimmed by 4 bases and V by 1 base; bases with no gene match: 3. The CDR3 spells CASSLGTGGAYEQYF. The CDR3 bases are TGTGCCAGCAGTTTAGGGACAGGGGGCGCGTACGAGCAGTACTTC.

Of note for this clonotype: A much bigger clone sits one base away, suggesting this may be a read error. CDR3 sequence: CASANPGLAGEQFF. DNA for the CDR3: TGTGCCAGTGCTAACCCGGGACTAGCGGGAGAGCAGTTCTTC. J is TRBJ2-1 and V is TRBV19, with TRBD2 matching over 13 bases. Trimming removed 8 bases from V and 10 bases from J; junction bases left unmatched: 8. The CDR3 totals 14 residues. Germline V gives CDR1 LNHDA, CDR2 SQIVND (reference sequence).

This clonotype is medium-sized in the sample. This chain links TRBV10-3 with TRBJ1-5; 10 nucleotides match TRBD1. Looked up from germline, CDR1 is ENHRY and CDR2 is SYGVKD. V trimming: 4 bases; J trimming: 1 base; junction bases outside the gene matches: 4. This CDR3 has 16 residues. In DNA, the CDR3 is TGTGCCATCAGTGCCGGGACAGGGGAGAGCAATCAGCCCCAGCATTTT. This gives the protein CAISAGTGESNQPQHF.

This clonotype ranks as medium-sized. The CDR3 loop is CASSPGIANTGELFF. CDR3 coding DNA: TGCGCCAGCAGTCCCGGAATTGCGAACACCGGGGAGCTGTTTTTT. The rearrangement uses TRBV5-1 and TRBJ2-2; the D is unclear. V lost 5 bases and J 0 bases, leaving 11 bases between the germline ends. CDR1 and CDR2 from the germline V gene are SGHRS and YFSETQ. The CDR3 spans 15 residues.

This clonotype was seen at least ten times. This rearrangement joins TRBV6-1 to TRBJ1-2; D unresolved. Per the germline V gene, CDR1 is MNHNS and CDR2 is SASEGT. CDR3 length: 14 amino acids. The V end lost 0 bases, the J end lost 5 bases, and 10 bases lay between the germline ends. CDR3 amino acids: CASSEAPRRYGYTF. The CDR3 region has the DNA TGTGCCAGCAGTGAAGCCCCCCGACGGTATGGCTACACCTTC.